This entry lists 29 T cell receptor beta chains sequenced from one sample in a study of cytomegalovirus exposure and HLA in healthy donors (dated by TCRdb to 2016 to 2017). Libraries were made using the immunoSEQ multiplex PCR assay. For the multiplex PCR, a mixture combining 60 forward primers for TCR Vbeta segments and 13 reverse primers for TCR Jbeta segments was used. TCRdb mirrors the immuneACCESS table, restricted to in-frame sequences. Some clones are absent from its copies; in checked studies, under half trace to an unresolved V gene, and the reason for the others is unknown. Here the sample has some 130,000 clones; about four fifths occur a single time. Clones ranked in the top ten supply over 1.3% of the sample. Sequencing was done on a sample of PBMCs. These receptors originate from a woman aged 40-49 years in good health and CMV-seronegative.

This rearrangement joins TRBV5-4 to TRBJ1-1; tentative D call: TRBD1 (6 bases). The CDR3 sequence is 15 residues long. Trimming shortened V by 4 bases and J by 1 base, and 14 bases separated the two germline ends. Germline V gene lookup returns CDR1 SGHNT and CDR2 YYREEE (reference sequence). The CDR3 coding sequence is TGTGCCAGCAGCACCCGACAGGCCGGGAACACTGAAGCTTTCTTT. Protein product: CASSTRQAGNTEAFF.

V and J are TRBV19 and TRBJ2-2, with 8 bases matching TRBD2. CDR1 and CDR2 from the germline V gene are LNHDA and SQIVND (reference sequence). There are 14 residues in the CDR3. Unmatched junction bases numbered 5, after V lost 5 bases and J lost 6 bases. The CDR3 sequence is CASSRGGPPGELFF. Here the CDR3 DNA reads TGTGCCAGTAGTCGGGGGGGACCGCCCGGGGAGCTGTTTTTT.

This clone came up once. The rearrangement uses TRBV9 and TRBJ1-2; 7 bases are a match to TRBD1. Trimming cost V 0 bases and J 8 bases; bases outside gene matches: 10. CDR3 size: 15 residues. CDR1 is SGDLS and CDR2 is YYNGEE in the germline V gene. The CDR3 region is CASSVDPGTDKGYTF. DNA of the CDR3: TGTGCCAGCAGCGTAGATCCCGGGACAGATAAGGGCTACACCTTC.

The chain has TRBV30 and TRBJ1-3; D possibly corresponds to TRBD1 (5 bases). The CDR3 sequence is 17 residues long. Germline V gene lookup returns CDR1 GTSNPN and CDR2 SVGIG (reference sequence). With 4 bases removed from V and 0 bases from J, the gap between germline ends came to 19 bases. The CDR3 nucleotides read TGTGCCTGGAAGATCCCAGGGCTCCTCAACTCTGGAAACACCATATATTTT. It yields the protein CAWKIPGLLNSGNTIYF.

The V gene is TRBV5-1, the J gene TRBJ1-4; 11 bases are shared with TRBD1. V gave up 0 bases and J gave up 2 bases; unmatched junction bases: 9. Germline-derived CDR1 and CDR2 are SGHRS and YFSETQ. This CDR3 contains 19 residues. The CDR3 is CASSLVGTGGGSTNEKLFF. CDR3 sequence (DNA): TGCGCCAGCAGCTTGGTCGGGACAGGGGGGGGTTCGACTAATGAAAAACTGTTTTTT.

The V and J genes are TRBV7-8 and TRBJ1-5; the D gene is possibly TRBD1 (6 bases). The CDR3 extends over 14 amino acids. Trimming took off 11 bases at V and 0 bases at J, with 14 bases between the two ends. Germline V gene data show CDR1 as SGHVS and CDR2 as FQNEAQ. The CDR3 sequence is CASRAGASNQPQHF. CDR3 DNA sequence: TGTGCCTCCAGGGCGGGGGCTAGCAATCAGCCCCAGCATTTT.

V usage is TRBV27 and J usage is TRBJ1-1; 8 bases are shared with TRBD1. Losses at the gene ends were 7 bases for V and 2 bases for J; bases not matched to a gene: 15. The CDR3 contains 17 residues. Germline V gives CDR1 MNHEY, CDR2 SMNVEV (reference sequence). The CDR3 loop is CASTVGGRGLRNTEAFF. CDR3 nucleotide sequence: TGTGCCAGCACCGTGGGGGGCAGGGGGCTCAGAAACACTGAAGCTTTCTTT.

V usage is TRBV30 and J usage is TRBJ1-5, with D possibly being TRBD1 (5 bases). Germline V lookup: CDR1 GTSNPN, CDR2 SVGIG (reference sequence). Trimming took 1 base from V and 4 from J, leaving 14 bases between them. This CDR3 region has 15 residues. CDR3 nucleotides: TGTGCCTGGAGTGGTCTAGGGGTAGGGAATCAGCCCCAGCATTTT. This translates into CAWSGLGVGNQPQHF.

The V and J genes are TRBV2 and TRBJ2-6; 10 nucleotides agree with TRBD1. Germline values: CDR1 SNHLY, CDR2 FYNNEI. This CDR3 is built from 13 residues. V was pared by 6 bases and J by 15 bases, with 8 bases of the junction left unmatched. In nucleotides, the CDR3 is TGTGCCAGCAGGAAGGGGACAGGGGTTGGCCTGACTTTC. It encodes CASRKGTGVGLTF.

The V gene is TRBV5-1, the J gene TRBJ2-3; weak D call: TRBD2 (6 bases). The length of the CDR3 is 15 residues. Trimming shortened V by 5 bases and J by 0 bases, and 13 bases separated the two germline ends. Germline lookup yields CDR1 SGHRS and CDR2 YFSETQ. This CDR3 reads CASREGPGSTDTQYF. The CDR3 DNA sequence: TGCGCCAGCAGGGAGGGGCCAGGGAGCACAGATACGCAGTATTTT. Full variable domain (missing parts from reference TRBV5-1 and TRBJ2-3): KAGVTQTPRYLIKTRGQQVTLSCSPISGHRSVSWYQQTPGQGLQFLFEYFSETQRNKGNFPGRFSGRQFSNSRSEMNVSTLELGDSALYLCASREGPGSTDTQYFGPGTRLTVL.

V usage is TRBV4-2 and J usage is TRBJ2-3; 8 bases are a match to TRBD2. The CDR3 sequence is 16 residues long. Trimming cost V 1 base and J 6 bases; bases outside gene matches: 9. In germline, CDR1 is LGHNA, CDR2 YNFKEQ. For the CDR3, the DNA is TGTGCCAGCAGCCAAGTCGTCGCGGGGGGACTGGATACGCAGTATTTT. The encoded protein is CASSQVVAGGLDTQYF.

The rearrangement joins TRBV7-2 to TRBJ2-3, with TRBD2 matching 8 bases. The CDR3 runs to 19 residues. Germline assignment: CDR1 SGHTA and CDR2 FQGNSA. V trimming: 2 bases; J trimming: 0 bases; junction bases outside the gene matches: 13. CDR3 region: CASSLLGSGAKSSTDTQYF. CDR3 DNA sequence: TGTGCCAGCAGCTTATTGGGTAGCGGGGCAAAGTCTAGCACAGATACGCAGTATTTT.

In DNA form, the CDR3 reads TGTGCCAGCAGCTTCCTGACTAGCTCAGATACGCAGTATTTT. Protein product: CASSFLTSSDTQYF. V gene TRBV13 combines with J gene TRBJ2-3; TRBD2 matches 7 bases. The CDR3 length is 14 residues. V lost 3 bases and J lost 4; bases outside the gene matches: 4. Germline lookup yields CDR1 PRHDT and CDR2 FYEKMQ (reference sequence).

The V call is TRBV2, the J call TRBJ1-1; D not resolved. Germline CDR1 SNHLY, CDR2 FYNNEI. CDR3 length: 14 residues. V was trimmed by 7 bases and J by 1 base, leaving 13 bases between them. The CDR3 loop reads CASMQDIRNTEAFF. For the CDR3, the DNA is TGTGCCAGCATGCAAGACATTAGGAACACTGAAGCTTTCTTT.

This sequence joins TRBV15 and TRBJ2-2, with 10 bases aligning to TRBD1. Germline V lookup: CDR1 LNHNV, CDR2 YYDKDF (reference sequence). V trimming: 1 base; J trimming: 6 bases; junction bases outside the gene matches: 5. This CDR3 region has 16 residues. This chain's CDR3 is CATSRGGQGFPGELFF. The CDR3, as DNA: TGTGCCACCAGCAGAGGGGGACAGGGGTTTCCCGGGGAGCTGTTTTTT. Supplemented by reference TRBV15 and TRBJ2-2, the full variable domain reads DAMVIQNPRYQVTQFGKPVTLSCSQTLNHNVMYWYQQKSSQAPKLLFHYYDKDFNNEADTPDNFQSRRPNTSFCFLDIRSPGLGDTAMYLCATSRGGQGFPGELFFGEGSRLTVL.

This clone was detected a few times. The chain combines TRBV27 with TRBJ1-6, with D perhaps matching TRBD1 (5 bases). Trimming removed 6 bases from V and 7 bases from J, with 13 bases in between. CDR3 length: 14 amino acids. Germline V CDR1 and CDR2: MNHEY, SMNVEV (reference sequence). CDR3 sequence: CASRGGMGNSPLHF. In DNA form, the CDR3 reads TGTGCCAGCAGGGGGGGAATGGGGAATTCACCCCTCCACTTT.

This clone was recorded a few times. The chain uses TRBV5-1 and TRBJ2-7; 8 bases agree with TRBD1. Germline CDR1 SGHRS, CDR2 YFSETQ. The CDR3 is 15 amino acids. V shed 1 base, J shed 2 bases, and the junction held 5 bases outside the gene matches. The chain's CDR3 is CASSLNSGGPYEQYF. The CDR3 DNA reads TGCGCCAGCAGCTTGAATTCAGGGGGCCCCTACGAGCAGTACTTC.

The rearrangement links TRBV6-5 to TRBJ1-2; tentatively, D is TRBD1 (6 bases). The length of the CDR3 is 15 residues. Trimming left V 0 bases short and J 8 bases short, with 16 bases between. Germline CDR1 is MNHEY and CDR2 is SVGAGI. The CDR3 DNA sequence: TGTGCCAGCAGTTACTCATCAGGGGCGGTAGGCGGCTACACCTTC. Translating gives CASSYSSGAVGGYTF.

Written as DNA, the CDR3 is TGTGCCAGCAGCTTAGGGCCCAATCAGCCCCAGCATTTT. Translation: CASSLGPNQPQHF. The rearrangement joins TRBV7-2 to TRBJ1-5; no clear D. V was cut by 1 base and J by 3 bases, with 4 bases left in between. The germline V gene encodes CDR1 SGHTA and CDR2 FQGNSA. This CDR3 is built from 13 residues.

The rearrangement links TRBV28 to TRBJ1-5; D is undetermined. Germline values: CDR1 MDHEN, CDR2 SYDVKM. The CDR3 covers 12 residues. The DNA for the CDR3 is TGTGCAGTATGGCCTAGCAATCAGCCCCAGCATTTT. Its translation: CAVWPSNQPQHF.

The CDR3 nucleotides read TGTGCCAGCGCCGACTACCGTAGGCCCAATCAGCCCCAGCATTTT. Protein product: CASADYRRPNQPQHF. The genes are TRBV19 and TRBJ1-5; D is uncertain. Per germline, CDR1 LNHDA and CDR2 SQIVND (reference sequence). The CDR3 is made up of 15 amino acids. Trimming shortened V by 9 bases and J by 3 bases, and 18 bases separated the two germline ends.

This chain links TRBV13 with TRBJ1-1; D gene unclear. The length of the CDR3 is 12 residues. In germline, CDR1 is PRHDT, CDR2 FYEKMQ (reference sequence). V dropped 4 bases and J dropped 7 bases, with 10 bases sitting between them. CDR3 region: CASSYTQYEAFF. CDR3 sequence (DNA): TGTGCCAGCAGCTACACCCAGTATGAAGCTTTCTTT.

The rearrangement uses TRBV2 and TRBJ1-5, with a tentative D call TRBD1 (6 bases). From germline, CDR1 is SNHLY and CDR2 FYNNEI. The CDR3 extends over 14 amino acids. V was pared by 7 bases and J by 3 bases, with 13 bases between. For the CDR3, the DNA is TGTGCCAGCACCCCGACAGGACCCAATCAGCCCCAGCATTTT. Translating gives CASTPTGPNQPQHF. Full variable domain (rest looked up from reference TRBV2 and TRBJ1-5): EPEVTQTPSHQVTQMGQEVILRCVPISNHLYFYWYRQILGQKVEFLVSFYNNEISEKSEIFDDQFSVERPDGSNFTLKIRSTKLEDSAMYFCASTPTGPNQPQHFGDGTRLSIL.

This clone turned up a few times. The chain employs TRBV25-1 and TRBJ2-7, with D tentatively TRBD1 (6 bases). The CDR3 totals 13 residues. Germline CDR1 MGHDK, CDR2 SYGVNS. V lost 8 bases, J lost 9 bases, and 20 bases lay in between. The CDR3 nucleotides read TGTGCCAGCGCCCCAGGGGCCGTCTTCGGGCAGTACTTC. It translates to CASAPGAVFGQYF.

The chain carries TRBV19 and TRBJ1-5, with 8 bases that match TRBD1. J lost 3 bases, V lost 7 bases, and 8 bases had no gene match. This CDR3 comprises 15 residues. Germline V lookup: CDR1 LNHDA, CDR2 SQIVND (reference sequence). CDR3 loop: CASNHWTGPNQPQHF. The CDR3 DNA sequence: TGTGCCAGTAATCACTGGACAGGGCCCAATCAGCCCCAGCATTTT.

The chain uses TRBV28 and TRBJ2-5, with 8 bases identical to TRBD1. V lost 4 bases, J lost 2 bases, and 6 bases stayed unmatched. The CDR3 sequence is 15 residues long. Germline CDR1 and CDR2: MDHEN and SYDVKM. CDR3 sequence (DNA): TGTGCCAGCAGTTGGGGACAGGCGAAACAAGAGACCCAGTACTTC. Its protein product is CASSWGQAKQETQYF.

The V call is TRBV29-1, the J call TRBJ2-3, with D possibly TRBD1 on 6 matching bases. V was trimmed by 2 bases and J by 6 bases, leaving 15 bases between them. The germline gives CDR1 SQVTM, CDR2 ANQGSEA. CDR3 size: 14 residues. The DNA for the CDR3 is TGCAGCGTTGAATTAGCCCGACAGGCGGATACGCAGTATTTT. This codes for CSVELARQADTQYF.

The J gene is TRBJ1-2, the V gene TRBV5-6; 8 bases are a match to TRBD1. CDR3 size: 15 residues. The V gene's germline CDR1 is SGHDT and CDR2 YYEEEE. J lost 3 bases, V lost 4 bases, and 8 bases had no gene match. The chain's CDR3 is CASSPDRGLDYGYTF. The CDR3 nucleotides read TGTGCCAGCAGCCCTGACAGGGGTCTGGACTATGGCTACACCTTC.

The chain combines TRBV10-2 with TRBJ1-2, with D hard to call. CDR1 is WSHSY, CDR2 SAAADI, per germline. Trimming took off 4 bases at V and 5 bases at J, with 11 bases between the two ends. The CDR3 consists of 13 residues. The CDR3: CASSANSPYGYTF. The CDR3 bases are TGCGCCAGCAGTGCCAACTCCCCTTATGGCTACACCTTC.